This TCR beta chain was recorded in a study of T cell repertoires in cytomegalovirus infection. Study in general: The authors used CMV epitopes that were HLA-C-restricted (recently identified) and HLA-B-restricted (well studied). CMV infection and matching HLA type were both indicated by public TCR beta signatures. Overall study findings and caveats: Individuals carrying CMV plus the relevant HLA were identified by cumulative frequency of public TCR beta families. CMV-specific TCR beta clonotypes restricted by HLA-C were the ones dominating the ex vivo response.

Each CDR3 protein gets one entry after TCRdb re-called the reads with MiXCR. The table has around 900,000 distinct CDR3 sequences, approximately 31% seen once. Turning to this clonotype: As yet, its antigen is unknown.

V was pared by 0 bases and J by 7 bases, with 13 bases between. CDR1 is DFQATT and CDR2 is SNEGSKA in the germline V gene (reference sequence). The CDR3 runs to 14 residues. The sequence was collected from a human donor in good health (CMV status not recorded). Some clones in this sample may be carry-over from other donors' samples. The J gene is TRBJ1-5, the V gene TRBV20-1, with D maybe TRBD1 (5 bases). Sequencing was performed on cultured CD8+ T cells from PBMCs, taken from culture after CMV antigen stimulation. CDR3: CSARERRGRQPQHF. Here the CDR3 DNA reads TGCAGTGCTAGAGAGAGGAGGGGACGGCAGCCCCAGCATTTT.